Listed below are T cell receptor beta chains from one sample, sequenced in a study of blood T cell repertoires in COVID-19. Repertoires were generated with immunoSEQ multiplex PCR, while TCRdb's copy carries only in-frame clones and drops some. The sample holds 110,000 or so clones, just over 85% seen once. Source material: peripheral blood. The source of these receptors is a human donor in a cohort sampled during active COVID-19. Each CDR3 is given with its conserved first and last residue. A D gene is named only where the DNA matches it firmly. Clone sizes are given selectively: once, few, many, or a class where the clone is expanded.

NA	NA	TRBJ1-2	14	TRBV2	TGTGCCAGCAATCCAGGTTCCGTCAACTATGGCTACACCTTC	CASNPGSVNYGYTF
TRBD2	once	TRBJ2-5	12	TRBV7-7	TGTGCTAGCGGGGCTAGGGGTGAGACCCAGTACTTC	CASGARGETQYF
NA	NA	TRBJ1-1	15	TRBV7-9	TGTGCCAGCAGCTTAGCTTTAGCAGGGGCAACTGAAGCTTTCTTT	CASSLALAGATEAFF
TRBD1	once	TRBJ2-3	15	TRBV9	TGTGCCAGCAGCGCCTGGGACAGCCCCACAGATACGCAGTATTTT	CASSAWDSPTDTQYF
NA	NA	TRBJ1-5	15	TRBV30	TGTGCCTGGAGTGGGCAGGGAGGGAGCAATCAGCCCCAGCATTTT	CAWSGQGGSNQPQHF
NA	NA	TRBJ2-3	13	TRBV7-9	TGTGCCAGCAGCTTACCCGTTAAAGATACGCAGTATTTT	CASSLPVKDTQYF
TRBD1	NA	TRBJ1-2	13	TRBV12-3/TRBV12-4	TGTGCCAGCAGTTTTTTACAGGGGACTGGCTACACCTTC	CASSFLQGTGYTF
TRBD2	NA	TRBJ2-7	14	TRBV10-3	TGTGCCATCAGTGTAACTAGCGGTTCGAACGAGCAGTACTTC	CAISVTSGSNEQYF
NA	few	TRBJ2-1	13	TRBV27	TGTGCCAGCAGTTTAGGCGGATCTTCGGTGCAGTTCTTC	CASSLGGSSVQFF
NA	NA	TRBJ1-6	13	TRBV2	TGTGCCAGCAGACGGAGTAATAATTCACCCCTCCACTTT	CASRRSNNSPLHF
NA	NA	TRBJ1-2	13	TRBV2	TGTGCCAGCAGTGAAGGCAGAATGGATGGCTACACCTTC	CASSEGRMDGYTF
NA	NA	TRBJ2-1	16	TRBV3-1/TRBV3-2	TGTGCCAGCAGCCAGGTGGACACCTTCCTGAGCAATGAGCAGTTCTTC	CASSQVDTFLSNEQFF
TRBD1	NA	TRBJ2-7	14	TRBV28	TGTGCCAGCAGGGCGGGACAGGGGGTCCACGAGCAGTACTTC	CASRAGQGVHEQYF
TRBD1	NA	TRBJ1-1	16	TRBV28	TGTGCCAGCAGTTGGAGAGGGGGCGCTAAGTACACTGAAGCTTTCTTT	CASSWRGGAKYTEAFF
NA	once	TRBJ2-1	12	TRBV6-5	TGTGCCAGCAGTTTTGGGGGCGATGAGCAGTTCTTC	CASSFGGDEQFF
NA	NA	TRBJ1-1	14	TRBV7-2	TGTGCCAGCAGCTTAGTCGGGGTTGTCACTGAAGCTTTCTTT	CASSLVGVVTEAFF
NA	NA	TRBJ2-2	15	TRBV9	TGTGCCAGCAGCTCCTGGAGTAAGAACACCGGGGAGCTGTTTTTT	CASSSWSKNTGELFF
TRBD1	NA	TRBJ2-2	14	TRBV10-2	TGCGCCAGCACAATGACAGGGCGAGACGGGGAGCTGTTTTTT	CASTMTGRDGELFF
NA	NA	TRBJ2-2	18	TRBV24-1	TGTGCCACCAGTGATAAAGTTGGGGCCGGCGAGAACACCGGGGAGCTGTTTTTT	CATSDKVGAGENTGELFF
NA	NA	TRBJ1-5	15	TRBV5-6	TGTGCCAGCAGCAAGGGACATACCGGGAATCAGCCCCAGCATTTT	CASSKGHTGNQPQHF
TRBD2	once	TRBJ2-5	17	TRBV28	TGTGCCAGCAGTTCCTCGGGGCGGGGGTTGCTCCAAGAGACCCAGTACTTC	CASSSSGRGLLQETQYF
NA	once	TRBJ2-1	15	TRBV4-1	TGCGCCAGCAGCCAAGTCGTTACTTCGTACAATGAGCAGTTCTTC	CASSQVVTSYNEQFF
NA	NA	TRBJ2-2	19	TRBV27	TGTGCCAGCAGCCATTGGTTTGGTAGCGAGTACCGGGACACCGGGGAGCTGTTTTTT	CASSHWFGSEYRDTGELFF